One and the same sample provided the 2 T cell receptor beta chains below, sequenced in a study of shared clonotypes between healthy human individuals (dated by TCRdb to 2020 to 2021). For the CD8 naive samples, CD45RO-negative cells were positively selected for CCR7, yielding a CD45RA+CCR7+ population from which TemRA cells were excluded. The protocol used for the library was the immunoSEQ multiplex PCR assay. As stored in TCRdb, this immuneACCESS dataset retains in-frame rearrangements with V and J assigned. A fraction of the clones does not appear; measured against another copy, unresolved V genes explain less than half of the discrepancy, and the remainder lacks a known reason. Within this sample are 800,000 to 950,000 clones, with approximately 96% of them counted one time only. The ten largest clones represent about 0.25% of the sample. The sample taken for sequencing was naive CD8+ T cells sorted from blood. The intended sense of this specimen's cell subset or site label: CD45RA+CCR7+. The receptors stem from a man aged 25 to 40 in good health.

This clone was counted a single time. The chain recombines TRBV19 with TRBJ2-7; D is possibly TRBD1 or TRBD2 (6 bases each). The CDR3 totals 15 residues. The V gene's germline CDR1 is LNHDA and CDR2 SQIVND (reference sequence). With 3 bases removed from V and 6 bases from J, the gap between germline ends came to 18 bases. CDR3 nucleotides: TGTGCCAGTAGTATCGCCGGGGGCCTAAGGGGCGAGCAGTACTTC. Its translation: CASSIAGGLRGEQYF.

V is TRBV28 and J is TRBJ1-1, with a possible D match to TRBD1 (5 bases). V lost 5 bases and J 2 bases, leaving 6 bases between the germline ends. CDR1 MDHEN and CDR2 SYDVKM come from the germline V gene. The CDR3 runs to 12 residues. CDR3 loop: CASSTGNTEAFF. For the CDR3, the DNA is TGTGCCAGCAGTACAGGAAACACTGAAGCTTTCTTT.